This TCR beta chain was obtained from a study of cytomegalovirus exposure and HLA in healthy donors. A word on this clone: Its antigen is unknown.

General study points: A later analysis showed TCR association rates differing by HLA locus, peaking at DRB1 and lowest at HLA-C.

The CDR3 sequence is 13 residues long. Germline CDR1 is GTSNPN and CDR2 is SVGIG (reference sequence). Trimming shortened V by 3 bases and J by 10 bases, and 13 bases separated the two germline ends. With 60 Vbeta and 13 Jbeta primers, the PCR was carried out. Sequencing used immunoSEQ multiplex PCR; TCRdb keeps in-frame clones, though not all of them. The sample records approximately 110,000 clones, approximately 71% being singletons. This TCR was recovered from a woman aged 65 to 85 in good health and CMV-seropositive. The gene calls are TRBV30 and TRBJ1-6, with a weak D call TRBD1 (5 bases). Sequencing was done on a sample of PBMCs. Here the CDR3 DNA reads TGTGCCTGGAGGGGGCAGGGAATGTCACCCCTCCACTTT. Encoded protein: CAWRGQGMSPLHF.